Sequencing of this TCR beta chain was carried out in a study of early T cells in non-severe SARS-CoV-2 infection. In the study overall: Sequencing targeted bulk RNA from unsorted whole blood, leaving chains unpaired.

This clonotype was observed at least ten times. Its antigen is undetermined. Study-level results: CD4 and private specificities were missed by VDJdb matching, which favored anti-spike CD8 responses.

In the library, individual cDNA molecules carried attached unique molecular identifiers. TCRdb analysed the 5' RACE reads with MiXCR anew, one entry per CDR3 protein. The table shows about 23,000 distinct CDR3 sequences, with 5% occurring only once. CDR3 length: 16 residues. Germline values: CDR1 SGHRS, CDR2 YFSETQ. V lost 0 bases and J lost 1, with 12 bases in between. This chain links TRBV5-1 with TRBJ2-3; TRBD2 is a possible D gene (6 bases). The sequencing sample was made of whole blood. This clonotype originated in an adult who was a healthcare worker with PCR-confirmed SARS-CoV-2 infection or an uninfected control (not recorded which). CDR3 loop: CASSLVPGDGTDTQYF. CDR3 DNA sequence: TGCGCCAGCAGCTTGGTTCCGGGGGATGGCACAGATACGCAGTATTTT.